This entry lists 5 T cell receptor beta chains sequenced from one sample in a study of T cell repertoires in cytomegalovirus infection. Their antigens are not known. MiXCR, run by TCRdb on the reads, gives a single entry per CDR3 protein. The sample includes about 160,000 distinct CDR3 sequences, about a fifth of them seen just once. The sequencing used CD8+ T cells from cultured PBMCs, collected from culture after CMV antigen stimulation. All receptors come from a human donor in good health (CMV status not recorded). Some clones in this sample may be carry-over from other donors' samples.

The CDR3 DNA reads TGTGCCAGCAGCCAAGGGGACGGCCTTGCAGAGACCCAGTACTTC. Protein sequence: CASSQGDGLAETQYF. The chain joins TRBV14 to TRBJ2-5; D is tentatively TRBD1 or TRBD2 (5 bases each). CDR3 length: 15 residues. Germline CDR1 is SGHDN and CDR2 is FVKESK. Trimming removed 1 base from V and 4 bases from J, with 13 bases in between.

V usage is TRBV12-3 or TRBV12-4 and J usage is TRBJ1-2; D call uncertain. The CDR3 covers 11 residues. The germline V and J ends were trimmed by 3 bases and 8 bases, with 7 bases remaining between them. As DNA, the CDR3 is TGTGCCAGCAGTTTCGGATCGGGCTACACCTTC. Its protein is CASSFGSGYTF.

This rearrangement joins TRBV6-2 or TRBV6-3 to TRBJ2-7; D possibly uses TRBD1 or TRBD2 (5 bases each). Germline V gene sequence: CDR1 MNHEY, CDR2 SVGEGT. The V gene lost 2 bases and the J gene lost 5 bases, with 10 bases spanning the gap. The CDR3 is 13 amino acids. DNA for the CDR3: TGTGCCAGCAGTTACCAGGGAGCCCACGAGCAGTACTTC. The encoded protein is CASSYQGAHEQYF.

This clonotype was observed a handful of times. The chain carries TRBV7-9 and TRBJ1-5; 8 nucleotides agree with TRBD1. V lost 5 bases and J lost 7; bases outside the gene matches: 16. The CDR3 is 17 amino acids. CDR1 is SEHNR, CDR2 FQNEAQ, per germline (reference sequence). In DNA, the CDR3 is TGTGCCAGCAGCGCTTTATCGGACAGGGCCATGGGGCAGCCCCAGCATTTT. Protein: CASSALSDRAMGQPQHF.

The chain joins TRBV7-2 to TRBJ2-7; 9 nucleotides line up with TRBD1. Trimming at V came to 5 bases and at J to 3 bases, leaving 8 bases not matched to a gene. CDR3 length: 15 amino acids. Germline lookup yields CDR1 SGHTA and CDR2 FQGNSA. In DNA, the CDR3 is TGTGCCAGCAGCCCTACCGGACAGGGGCGCTACGAGCAGTACTTC. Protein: CASSPTGQGRYEQYF.